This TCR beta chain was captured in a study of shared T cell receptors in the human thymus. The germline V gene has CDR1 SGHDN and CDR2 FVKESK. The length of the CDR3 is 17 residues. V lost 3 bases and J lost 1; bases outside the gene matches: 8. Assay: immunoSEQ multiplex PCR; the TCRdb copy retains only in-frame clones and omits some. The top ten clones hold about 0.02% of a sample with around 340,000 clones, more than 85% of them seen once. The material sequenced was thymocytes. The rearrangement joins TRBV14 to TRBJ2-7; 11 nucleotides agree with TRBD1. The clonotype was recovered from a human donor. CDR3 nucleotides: TGTGCCAGCAGCCAGGAGCCCGGGACAGGGGGGTCCTACGAGCAGTACTTC. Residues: CASSQEPGTGGSYEQYF.